This T cell receptor (beta chain) is drawn from a study of immune evolution from preneoplasia to lung adenocarcinoma. General study points: Later-stage lesions seemingly showed higher T cell density and diversity than normal lung. KRAS-mutant nodules had the highest T cell clonality.

In the case of this clone: Its antigen is unidentified. The germline gene is not matched at one end of the junction; a read error may be the cause.

Using immunoSEQ multiplex PCR, the repertoire was profiled, and TCRdb retains in-frame clones only, with some absent. The repertoire consists of some 37,000 clones, with 65% to 75% occurring once and the leading ten covering roughly 6.6%. H&E slides confirmed each diagnosis, reviewed by two pathologists independently. After pathologic assessment, macro-dissection selected premalignant or tumor cells for extraction. The length of the CDR3 is 13 residues. CDR1 is MRHNA and CDR2 is SNTAGT in the germline V gene. Sequencing used FFPE invasive lung adenocarcinoma tissue. The source of this sequence is a person in their sixties or seventies with lung adenocarcinoma. V usage is TRBV6-4 and J usage is TRBJ1-2; 7 bases align to TRBD1. The CDR3 region is CAISAKGAGGYTF. In nucleotides, the CDR3 is TGTGCCATCAGTGCAAAGGGGGCGGGTGGCTACACCTTC.